The 16 T cell receptor beta chains below all came from one sample that was sequenced in a study of blood T cell repertoires in COVID-19. Generated by immunoSEQ multiplex PCR, the TCRdb table keeps only in-frame clones and is missing some. The sample has about 71,000 clones; approximately 90% are singletons. The sample was peripheral blood. These receptors all stem from a young woman with acute or convalescent COVID-19.

The table lists this clone with a count of one. The genes are TRBV15 and TRBJ2-3; 10 nucleotides match TRBD2. The CDR3 runs to 16 residues. Germline trimming cut 0 bases from V and 1 base from J; bases unmatched to any gene: 1. Germline CDR1 LNHNV, CDR2 YYDKDF (reference sequence). The CDR3 region has the DNA TGTGCCACCAGCAGAGACCTAGCGGGGGGCACAGATACGCAGTATTTT. This codes for CATSRDLAGGTDTQYF.

Concerning this clone: A read error may account for a junction end that differs from germline. CDR3 residues: CASSLLGRDSYEQYF. Here the CDR3 DNA reads TGTGCCAGCAGCTTGCTTGGCAGGGACTCCTATGAGCAGTACTTC. J is TRBJ2-7 and V is TRBV5-6, with D possibly matching TRBD2 (6 bases). CDR1 is SGHDT, CDR2 YYEEEE, per germline. This CDR3 is built from 15 residues. Full variable domain (missing parts from reference TRBV5-6 and TRBJ2-7): DAGVTQSPTHLIKTRGQQVTLRCSPKSGHDTVSWYQQALGQGPQFIFQYYEEEERQRGNFPDRFSGHQFPNYSSELNVNALLLGDSALYLCASSLLGRDSYEQYFGPGTRLTVT.

This clone was detected a few times. Written as DNA, the CDR3 is TGTGCCAGCAGCCCCGGACAGTCTAGCAATCAGCCCCAGCATTTT. As protein: CASSPGQSSNQPQHF. V and J are TRBV7-2 and TRBJ1-5, with D maybe TRBD1 (6 bases). Germline V gives CDR1 SGHTA, CDR2 FQGNSA. CDR3 size: 15 residues. V shed 5 bases and J shed 0 bases, with 11 bases lying between them. The full variable domain, its missing parts supplied by reference TRBV7-2 and TRBJ1-5, is GAGVSQSPSNKVTEKGKDVELRCDPISGHTALYWYRQSLGQGLEFLIYFQGNSAPDKSGLPSDRFSAERTGGSVSTLTIQRTQQEDSAVYLCASSPGQSSNQPQHFGDGTRLSIL.

V and J are TRBV7-9 and TRBJ1-6, with D perhaps matching TRBD1 (6 bases). The CDR3 totals 17 residues. Germline V lookup: CDR1 SEHNR, CDR2 FQNEAQ (reference sequence). The ends were cut back, 5 bases at V and 0 bases at J, with 14 bases in the middle. The CDR3 DNA follows: TGTGCCAGCAGCCTAACGGACAGCAGCTCCTATAATTCACCCCTCCACTTT. This encodes CASSLTDSSSYNSPLHF.

DNA of the CDR3: TGTGCCAGCAGCCATAACGACAGGGGGCATGGCTACACCTTC. It translates to CASSHNDRGHGYTF. The V gene is TRBV11-2, the J gene TRBJ1-2; TRBD1 matches 10 bases. The length of the CDR3 is 14 residues. Germline V CDR1 and CDR2: SGHAT, FQNNGV. V was clipped by 5 bases and J by 6 bases; unmatched bases: 6.

The chain joins TRBV6-1 to TRBJ1-2, with a possible D match to TRBD1 (6 bases). Germline loops: CDR1 MNHNS, CDR2 SASEGT. V was trimmed by 3 bases and J by 2 bases, leaving 13 bases between them. CDR3 size: 15 residues. In nucleotides, the CDR3 is TGTGCCAGCAGTGACCGGACAGCCTCCAACTATGGCTACACCTTC. Its translation: CASSDRTASNYGYTF.

The V call is TRBV7-2, the J call TRBJ2-1; 8 nucleotides align to TRBD2. The J segment lost 3 bases and the V segment lost 2 bases, leaving 6 bases of the junction unmatched. CDR3 length equals 16 residues. The V gene's germline CDR1 is SGHTA and CDR2 FQGNSA. The CDR3: CASSLRGGRSYNEQFF. The CDR3 bases are TGTGCCAGCAGCTTACGGGGCGGGAGGAGCTACAATGAGCAGTTCTTC.

The chain is built from TRBV28 and TRBJ1-2; no clear D gene. Germline-derived CDR1 and CDR2 are MDHEN and SYDVKM. This CDR3 region has 12 residues. The V end was cut by 2 bases, the J end by 9 bases, with 10 bases between. CDR3 sequence: CASSLDTSSYTF. CDR3 nucleotides: TGTGCCAGCAGTTTAGACACATCAAGCTACACCTTC.

This chain uses TRBV5-1 with TRBJ2-3, with 9 bases that match TRBD1. The germline CDR1 and CDR2 sequences are SGHRS and YFSETQ. V trimming: 4 bases; J trimming: 3 bases; junction bases outside the gene matches: 6. This CDR3 contains 15 residues. The CDR3 sequence: CASSTGQGSTDTQYF. The CDR3 coding sequence is TGCGCCAGCAGCACAGGACAGGGGTCTACAGATACGCAGTATTTT.

The rearrangement links TRBV27 to TRBJ2-6, with 7 bases that match TRBD1. Trimming cost V 3 bases and J 1 base; bases outside gene matches: 3. This CDR3 comprises 16 residues. The germline V gene encodes CDR1 MNHEY and CDR2 SMNVEV (reference sequence). CDR3: CASSFGRGSGANVLTF. As DNA, the CDR3 is TGTGCCAGCAGTTTTGGCAGGGGGTCTGGGGCCAACGTCCTGACTTTC.

This chain joins TRBV4-3 and TRBJ2-2; possible D gene TRBD1, 5 bases. The V end lost 4 bases, the J end lost 3 bases, and 15 bases lay between the germline ends. Germline V lookup: CDR1 LGHNA, CDR2 YSLEER. CDR3 size: 16 residues. Here the CDR3 DNA reads TGCGCCAGCAGCCCCCAAGTGGGGCAGGACACCGGGGAGCTGTTTTTT. This sequence encodes CASSPQVGQDTGELFF.

The chain joins TRBV7-9 to TRBJ2-7; 7 bases fit TRBD1. CDR1 is SEHNR, CDR2 FQNEAQ, per germline (reference sequence). J gave up 1 base and V 0 bases, and 12 bases lay outside the gene matches. The CDR3 is 18 amino acids. CDR3 sequence (DNA): TGTGCCAGCAGCTTAGCGCAGCTCCGGGACAGAGAATCCTACGAGCAGTACTTC. This translates into CASSLAQLRDRESYEQYF.

The J gene is TRBJ2-7, the V gene TRBV19; D perhaps matches TRBD1 (6 bases). Germline CDR1 LNHDA, CDR2 SQIVND (reference sequence). The CDR3 loop spans 14 amino acids. The V end lost 3 bases, the J end lost 2 bases, and 11 bases lay between the germline ends. The CDR3 spells CASSITDRTYEQYF. The CDR3 coding sequence is TGTGCCAGTAGTATCACGGACAGAACCTACGAGCAGTACTTC. Full variable domain (outside the CDR3, taken from reference TRBV19 and TRBJ2-7): DGGITQSPKYLFRKEGQNVTLSCEQNLNHDAMYWYRQDPGQGLRLIYYSQIVNDFQKGDIAEGYSVSREKKESFPLTVTSAQKNPTAFYLCASSITDRTYEQYFGPGTRLTVT.

The chain uses TRBV20-1 and TRBJ1-1; TRBD1 might be the D (5 bases). Germline CDR1 reads DFQATT; CDR2 reads SNEGSKA (reference sequence). V lost 3 bases to trimming and J lost 3 bases, with 14 bases between them. The CDR3 length is 14 residues. CDR3 region: CSASVWGMDTEAFF. As DNA, the CDR3 is TGCAGTGCTAGTGTGTGGGGCATGGACACTGAAGCTTTCTTT.

This chain links TRBV30 with TRBJ2-1, with D tentatively TRBD2 (7 bases). This CDR3 has 14 amino acids. The V and J ends lost 7 bases and 6 bases respectively, with 19 bases between them. Germline values: CDR1 GTSNPN, CDR2 SVGIG (reference sequence). CDR3 bases: TGTGCCTATGAACGGGGGGCCGGCTCCAATGAGCAGTTCTTC. Amino acids: CAYERGAGSNEQFF.

The chain employs TRBV7-2 and TRBJ2-2; a possible D gene is TRBD1 (6 bases). Germline assignment: CDR1 SGHTA and CDR2 FQGNSA. The CDR3 loop spans 16 amino acids. Trimming stripped 0 bases from V and 6 bases from J, with 14 bases between. CDR3 loop: CASSLASQGFSGELFF. Here the CDR3 DNA reads TGTGCCAGCAGCTTAGCCTCCCAGGGGTTCTCCGGGGAGCTGTTTTTT.